A selection of T cell receptor beta chains follows, all from one sample in a study of T cells in Graves' hyperthyroidism and ophthalmopathy. TCRdb re-derived calls from the multiplex PCR reads in MiXCR, one entry per CDR3 protein. Among a few hundred thousand distinct CDR3 sequences, around 16% were seen once, and the ten largest hold approximately 7%. Sample: blood. The receptors stem from a woman aged 25 to 39 with Graves' hyperthyroidism. Each CDR3 is given without its conserved first and last residue. Fields, in order: V gene, J gene, CDR3 protein.

v_gene: TRBV7-9
j_gene: TRBJ2-1
CDR3aa: ASSLEGLWPGGQRDNEQF

v_gene: TRBV19
j_gene: TRBJ1-3
CDR3aa: ASSIDGNTIY

v_gene: TRBV2
j_gene: TRBJ2-1
CDR3aa: ASSRRLAGAYNEQF

v_gene: TRBV28
j_gene: TRBJ1-4
CDR3aa: ASSLYEETAEKLF

v_gene: TRBV5-1
j_gene: TRBJ1-6
CDR3aa: ASSLAPGQGGSPLH

v_gene: TRBV12-3/TRBV12-4
j_gene: TRBJ2-2
CDR3aa: ASSQSSSHGELF

v_gene: TRBV5-1
j_gene: TRBJ1-1
CDR3aa: ASSPLGGDTEAF

v_gene: TRBV7-9
j_gene: TRBJ2-7
CDR3aa: ASSNAGAGEQY

v_gene: TRBV7-6
j_gene: TRBJ1-3
CDR3aa: ASSSGTVGNTIY

v_gene: TRBV2
j_gene: TRBJ2-2
CDR3aa: ASSDAPGSGTGELF

v_gene: TRBV12-3/TRBV12-4
j_gene: TRBJ2-7
CDR3aa: ASTLSGTAYEQY

v_gene: TRBV4-1
j_gene: TRBJ1-4
CDR3aa: ASSQLIGGNEKLF

v_gene: TRBV3-1
j_gene: TRBJ1-5
CDR3aa: ASSQGSRDSNQPQH

v_gene: TRBV29-1
j_gene: TRBJ1-1
CDR3aa: SVVTEAEAF

v_gene: TRBV7-3
j_gene: TRBJ1-1
CDR3aa: ASSLNQGMNTEAF

v_gene: TRBV20-1
j_gene: TRBJ2-4
CDR3aa: SARGASGRTKNIQY

v_gene: TRBV5-1
j_gene: TRBJ2-7
CDR3aa: ASSPGDPRNEQY

v_gene: TRBV20-1
j_gene: TRBJ2-5
CDR3aa: SASVSRPGETQY